The 5 T cell receptor beta chains in this list originate from one sample, sequenced in a study of T cell clones after liver transplantation. Method: immunoSEQ multiplex PCR; TCRdb's copy keeps in-frame clones and lacks some. Among tens of thousands of clones listed, more than 75% were seen once. The sequencing used CD4+ T cells from blood, collected before liver transplant. The receptors stem from a human donor who received a liver transplant.

CDR3 nucleotide sequence: TGTGCCAGCAGTGACCCGGTTACTGAAGCTTTCTTT. This encodes CASSDPVTEAFF. This rearrangement joins TRBV25-1 to TRBJ1-1, with no clear D. The germline V gene encodes CDR1 MGHDK and CDR2 SYGVNS. Trimming left V 3 bases short and J 5 bases short, with 7 bases between. CDR3 length: 12 residues.

The J gene is TRBJ1-3, the V gene TRBV28; D ambiguous. The CDR3 extends over 12 amino acids. Germline lookup yields CDR1 MDHEN and CDR2 SYDVKM. V was clipped by 2 bases and J by 4 bases, with 3 bases between them. CDR3 bases: TGTGCCAGCAGTTTAATCGGAAACACCATATATTTT. As protein: CASSLIGNTIYF.

The rearrangement uses TRBV4-2 and TRBJ2-5, with 7 positions matching TRBD1. The V segment lost 3 bases and the J segment 3 bases; nucleotides outside the gene matches: 7. This CDR3 has 15 amino acids. In germline, CDR1 is LGHNA, CDR2 YNFKEQ. The CDR3 DNA reads as TGTGCCAGCAGCCACCTCACAGGGACAGAAGAGACCCAGTACTTC. Protein product: CASSHLTGTEETQYF.

V gene TRBV5-1 combines with J gene TRBJ1-1; maybe TRBD1 (6 bases). V was cut by 2 bases and J by 1 base, with 15 bases left in between. Germline V gene lookup returns CDR1 SGHRS and CDR2 YFSETQ. The CDR3 has 16 amino acids. The CDR3 sequence: CASSFKGVLSNTEAFF. The CDR3 DNA reads TGCGCCAGCAGCTTTAAGGGGGTTCTTTCGAACACTGAAGCTTTCTTT.

This clone has just one count. The J gene is TRBJ2-5, the V gene TRBV7-7; 9 bases are shared with TRBD2. J was trimmed by 5 bases and V by 5 bases; bases with no gene match: 12. This CDR3 region has 16 residues. Germline V gene data show CDR1 as SSHAT and CDR2 as FNYEAQ (reference sequence). CDR3 sequence (DNA): TGTGCCAGCAGCCGAGGTTTAGCGGGAGTCCAGGAGACCCAGTACTTC. It specifies CASSRGLAGVQETQYF.